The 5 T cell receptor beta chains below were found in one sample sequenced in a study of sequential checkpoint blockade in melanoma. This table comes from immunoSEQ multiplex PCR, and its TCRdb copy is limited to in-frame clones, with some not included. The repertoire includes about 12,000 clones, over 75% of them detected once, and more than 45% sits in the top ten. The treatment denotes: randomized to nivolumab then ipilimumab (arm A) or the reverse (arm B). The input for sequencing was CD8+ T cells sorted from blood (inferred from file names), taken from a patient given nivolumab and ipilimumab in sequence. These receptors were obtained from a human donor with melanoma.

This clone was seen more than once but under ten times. CDR3 region: CASSDGTSNEQFF. The DNA for the CDR3 is TGTGCCAGCAGTGACGGGACTAGCAATGAGCAGTTCTTC. The V gene is TRBV6-4, the J gene TRBJ2-1; 8 nucleotides line up with TRBD2. Germline V gene lookup returns CDR1 MRHNA and CDR2 SNTAGT. The CDR3 length is 13 residues. With 2 bases clipped from V and 6 bases from J, the junction kept 0 bases outside the gene matches.

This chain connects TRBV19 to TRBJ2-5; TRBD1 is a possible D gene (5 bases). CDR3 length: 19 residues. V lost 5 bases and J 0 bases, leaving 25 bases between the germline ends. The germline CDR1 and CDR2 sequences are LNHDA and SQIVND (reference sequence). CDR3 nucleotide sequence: TGTGCCAGTAGTTCCCACCCGAGGACGGCAGGGATGTACCAAGAGACCCAGTACTTC. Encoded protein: CASSSHPRTAGMYQETQYF.

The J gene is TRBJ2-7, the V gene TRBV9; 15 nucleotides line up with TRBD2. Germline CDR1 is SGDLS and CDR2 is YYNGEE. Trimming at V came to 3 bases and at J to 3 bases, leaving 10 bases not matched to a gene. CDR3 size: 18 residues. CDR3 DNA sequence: TGTGCCAGCAGCGCCCCTCGGACTAGCGGGAGGGGAAGCTACGAGCAGTACTTC. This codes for CASSAPRTSGRGSYEQYF.

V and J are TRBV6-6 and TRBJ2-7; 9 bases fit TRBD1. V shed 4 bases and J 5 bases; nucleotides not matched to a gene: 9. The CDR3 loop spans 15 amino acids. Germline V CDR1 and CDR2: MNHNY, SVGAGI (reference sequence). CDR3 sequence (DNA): TGTGCCAGCAGTTCCCCGGGGACAGGGTGGCACGAGCAGTACTTC. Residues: CASSSPGTGWHEQYF.

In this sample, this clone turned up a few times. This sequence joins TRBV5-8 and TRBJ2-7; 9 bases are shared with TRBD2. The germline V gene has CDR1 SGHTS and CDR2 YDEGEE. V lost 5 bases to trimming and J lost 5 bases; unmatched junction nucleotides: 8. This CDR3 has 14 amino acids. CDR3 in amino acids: CASRSRGGLDEQYF. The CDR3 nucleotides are TGTGCCAGCAGGTCGCGGGGGGGCTTGGACGAGCAGTACTTC.